The 9 T cell receptor beta chains below all came from one sample that was sequenced in a study of shared clonotypes between healthy human individuals. CD8 cells regarded as naive lacked CD45RO, were positively chosen for CCR7, and omitted terminally differentiated effector memory CD45RA+ cells. The protocol was immunoSEQ multiplex PCR, while the TCRdb copy is restricted to in-frame clones and leaves out a portion. The repertoire holds around 700,000 clones, about 90% seen once, with approximately 25% in the top ten. Sample: naive CD8+ T cells sorted from blood. The receptor source for this set is a man between 25 and 39 years old in good health.

The V call is TRBV7-9, the J call TRBJ2-1, with unresolved D. V was shortened by 5 bases and J by 0 bases, with 8 bases between the two germline ends. The length of the CDR3 is 14 residues. Germline CDR1 is SEHNR and CDR2 is FQNEAQ (reference sequence). The CDR3 DNA reads as TGTGCCAGCAGCCTTGAAACCTCCTACAATGAGCAGTTCTTC. Its translation: CASSLETSYNEQFF.

V is TRBV27 and J is TRBJ2-2; possibly TRBD1 or TRBD2 for D (6 bases each). V shed 2 bases and J shed 7 bases, with 8 bases lying between them. This CDR3 spans 13 amino acids. The germline V gene encodes CDR1 MNHEY and CDR2 SMNVEV (reference sequence). The CDR3 protein is CASSLRGRGELFF. CDR3 sequence (DNA): TGTGCCAGCAGTTTACGGGGGCGCGGGGAGCTGTTTTTT.

V is TRBV4-3 and J is TRBJ2-1, with 8 positions matching TRBD2. V trimming: 1 base; J trimming: 8 bases; junction bases outside the gene matches: 4. Germline V gene sequence: CDR1 LGHNA, CDR2 YSLEER. CDR3 size: 14 residues. CDR3 region: CASSQARREDEQFF. For the CDR3, the DNA is TGCGCCAGCAGCCAAGCCAGGCGGGAGGATGAGCAGTTCTTC.

The chain combines TRBV4-1 with TRBJ1-2; D is unclear. CDR3 length: 16 amino acids. Germline values: CDR1 MGHRA, CDR2 YSYEKL. The V end lost 0 bases, the J end lost 4 bases, and 15 bases lay between the germline ends. The CDR3: CASSQDPGNPFYGYTF. The CDR3 DNA is TGCGCCAGCAGCCAAGACCCAGGAAACCCTTTCTATGGCTACACCTTC.

V usage is TRBV10-3 and J usage is TRBJ2-2, with TRBD2 matching over 12 bases. The CDR3 is 17 residues long. V was clipped by 9 bases and J by 0 bases; unmatched bases: 8. CDR1 ENHRY and CDR2 SYGVKD come from the germline V gene. CDR3: CAILATSGGANTGELFF. The CDR3 DNA reads TGTGCCATATTAGCGACTAGCGGGGGAGCGAACACCGGGGAGCTGTTTTTT.

This chain connects TRBV30 to TRBJ2-3, with TRBD2 as a possible D gene (6 bases). Trimming removed 1 base from V and 2 bases from J, with 16 bases in between. The CDR3 runs to 16 residues. Germline lookup yields CDR1 GTSNPN and CDR2 SVGIG (reference sequence). CDR3 DNA: TGTGCCTGGAGTGAGAAGGTGAGGGACTTCACAGATACGCAGTATTTT. This sequence encodes CAWSEKVRDFTDTQYF.

The chain has TRBV4-1 and TRBJ2-5, with a weak D call TRBD1 (5 bases). The CDR3 sequence is 16 residues long. Trimming pared 0 bases from V and 1 base from J, leaving 12 bases between. From germline, CDR1 is MGHRA and CDR2 YSYEKL. CDR3 region: CASSQDGRTPQETQYF. The CDR3 nucleotides read TGCGCCAGCAGCCAAGATGGAAGGACACCCCAAGAGACCCAGTACTTC.

CDR3: CASSARTSVGTGELFF. The CDR3 DNA is TGTGCCAGCAGCGCCCGGACTAGCGTGGGCACCGGGGAGCTGTTTTTT. The V call is TRBV7-9, the J call TRBJ2-2; 9 bases line up with TRBD2. The J segment lost 4 bases and the V segment lost 5 bases, leaving 8 bases of the junction unmatched. Germline loops: CDR1 SEHNR, CDR2 FQNEAQ (reference sequence). This CDR3 has 16 residues.

Comments on this clone: Since a much larger clone is just one base distant, this may be a read error. This chain joins TRBV27 and TRBJ2-7; no clear D gene. Trimming took 6 bases from V and 0 from J, leaving 3 bases between them. Germline loops: CDR1 MNHEY, CDR2 SMNVEV (reference sequence). This CDR3 has 11 amino acids. The CDR3 loop is CASRNSYEQYF. CDR3 in DNA: TGTGCCAGCAGGAACTCCTACGAGCAGTACTTC.